This T cell receptor (beta chain) was captured by sequencing in a study of cytomegalovirus exposure and HLA in healthy donors. Trimming removed 3 bases from V and 3 bases from J; junction bases left unmatched: 8. The CDR3 length is 15 residues. The germline V gene encodes CDR1 SGHVS and CDR2 FNYEAQ. Data came from immunoSEQ multiplex PCR; TCRdb stores just in-frame clones and leaves some out. This table holds some 170,000 clones, around four fifths found once. Sequencing input: PBMCs. The receptor was isolated from a man aged 25-45 years in good health and CMV-seropositive. The chain uses TRBV7-6 and TRBJ2-7; 7 nucleotides match TRBD1. CDR3 protein: CASSFSAGQDYEQYF. Written as DNA, the CDR3 is TGTGCCAGCAGCTTTAGCGCAGGACAGGACTACGAGCAGTACTTC.